What follows describes a single T cell receptor (beta chain). The target antigen is unknown. These data are taken from a study of lymphopenia after photon versus proton radiotherapy. Findings of the study overall: After the lymphocyte nadir, photon-treated repertoires showed oligoclonal expansion, especially of CD8+ Temra cells.

Germline assignment: CDR1 MNHEY and CDR2 SVGAGI. V was shortened by 7 bases and J by 0 bases, with 8 bases between the two germline ends. The CDR3 is 13 residues long. Measured with immunoSEQ multiplex PCR; TCRdb has only the in-frame clones, and not every one. This table has around 53,000 clones, more than 70% appearing once. The TCR sequence derives from a man aged 50 or older with gastric cancer. The chain uses TRBV6-5 and TRBJ2-3; D gene ambiguous. This specimen consisted of peripheral blood, obtained from a patient treated with photon-based radiotherapy. Written as DNA, the CDR3 is TGTGCCAGCAAGACAATCAGCACAGATACGCAGTATTTT. It is translated as CASKTISTDTQYF.